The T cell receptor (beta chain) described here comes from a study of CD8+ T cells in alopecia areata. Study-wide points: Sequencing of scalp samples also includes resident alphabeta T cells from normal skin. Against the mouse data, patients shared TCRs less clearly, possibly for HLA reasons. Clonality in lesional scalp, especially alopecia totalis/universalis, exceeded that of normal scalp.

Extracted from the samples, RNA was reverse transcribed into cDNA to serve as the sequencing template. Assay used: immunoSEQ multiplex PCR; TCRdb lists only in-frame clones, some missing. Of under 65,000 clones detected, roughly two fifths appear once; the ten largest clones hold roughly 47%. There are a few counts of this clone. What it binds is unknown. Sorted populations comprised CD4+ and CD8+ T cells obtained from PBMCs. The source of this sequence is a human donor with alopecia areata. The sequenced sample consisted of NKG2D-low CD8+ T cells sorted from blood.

The CDR3 loop is CASTRMGNTEAFF. The CDR3 bases are TGTGCCAGTACCCGAATGGGGAACACTGAAGCTTTCTTT. The chain combines TRBV19 with TRBJ1-1; D ambiguous. The germline V gene has CDR1 LNHDA and CDR2 SQIVND (reference sequence). Trimming left V 7 bases short and J 1 base short, with 10 bases between. The CDR3 sequence is 13 residues long. The full variable domain, rest sourced from reference TRBV19 and TRBJ1-1, is DGGITQSPKYLFRKEGQNVTLSCEQNLNHDAMYWYRQDPGQGLRLIYYSQIVNDFQKGDIAEGYSVSREKKESFPLTVTSAQKNPTAFYLCASTRMGNTEAFFGQGTRLTVV.